The 18 T cell receptor beta chains reported below all come from one sample, sequenced in a study of T cells after yellow fever vaccination. TCRdb re-called the 5' RACE reads through MiXCR, storing one row per CDR3 protein. The table lists under 300,000 distinct CDR3 sequences, around 13% of them singletons. This sample comprised CD4+ T cells sorted from PBMCs, obtained 45 days after the yellow fever booster vaccination. The origin of the receptors is a man between 25 and 39 years old who received the YFV17D yellow fever vaccine.

In its sample, this clonotype was seen many times. The rearrangement links TRBV7-2 to TRBJ2-4; a weak D match, TRBD1 (6 bases). CDR3 length: 16 residues. V lost 5 bases, J lost 0 bases, and 14 bases lay in between. CDR1 and CDR2 (germline): SGHTA, FQGNSA. CDR3 residues: CASSTTGMTAKNIQYF. For the CDR3, the DNA is TGTGCCAGCAGCACAACAGGGATGACAGCCAAAAACATTCAGTACTTC.

The chain employs TRBV7-3 and TRBJ1-1; TRBD1 matches 7 bases. Unmatched junction bases numbered 19, after V lost 5 bases and J lost 4 bases. Germline assignment: CDR1 SGHTA and CDR2 FQGTGA. This CDR3 comprises 18 residues. CDR3 residues: CASSNTGVGLSPVTEAFF. The CDR3 DNA is TGTGCCAGCAGCAATACAGGGGTGGGCCTCTCCCCTGTCACTGAAGCTTTCTTT.

This clonotype was seen many times. The chain combines TRBV7-2 with TRBJ1-2; D remains unclear. Trimming took off 3 bases at V and 5 bases at J, with 1 base between the two ends. The CDR3 is 10 residues long. Germline assignment: CDR1 SGHTA and CDR2 FQGNSA. The CDR3 spells CASSLYGYTF. The CDR3 coding sequence is TGTGCCAGCAGCTTGTATGGCTACACCTTC.

This clonotype was picked up a small number of times. The chain combines TRBV12-3 or TRBV12-4 with TRBJ2-2; D is perhaps TRBD1 (5 bases). Trimming shortened V by 4 bases and J by 3 bases, and 9 bases separated the two germline ends. The CDR3 covers 14 residues. CDR3 region: CASSWGYDTGELFF. CDR3 in DNA: TGTGCCAGCAGTTGGGGCTACGACACCGGGGAGCTGTTTTTT.

This clonotype showed up many times. The genes are TRBV7-2 and TRBJ2-7; TRBD1 matches at 11 bases. This CDR3 is built from 15 residues. V lost 4 bases to trimming and J lost 2 bases; unmatched junction nucleotides: 4. Germline assignment: CDR1 SGHTA and CDR2 FQGNSA. CDR3 sequence (DNA): TGTGCCAGCAGCTCTCCGGGACAGGGGGCCTACGAGCAGTACTTC. Residues: CASSSPGQGAYEQYF.

The chain is built from TRBV3-1 and TRBJ2-7; D is ambiguous. V was pared by 5 bases and J by 4 bases, with 9 bases between. Germline CDR1 is LGHDT and CDR2 is YNNKEL (reference sequence). The CDR3 length is 12 residues. The CDR3 spells CASSALEYEQYF. The CDR3 bases are TGTGCCAGCAGCGCCTTGGAGTACGAGCAGTACTTC.

The J gene is TRBJ1-2, the V gene TRBV25-1; the D gene is possibly TRBD1 (6 bases). Germline CDR1 reads MGHDK; CDR2 reads SYGVNS. V was shortened by 2 bases and J by 6 bases, with 16 bases between the two germline ends. The CDR3 totals 15 residues. CDR3 amino acids: CASSERAGESNGYTF. The CDR3 DNA reads TGTGCCAGCAGTGAAAGGGCAGGGGAGTCCAATGGCTACACCTTC.

The CDR3 spells CSARGEGMNTEAFF. The CDR3 coding sequence is TGCAGTGCTAGAGGGGAGGGAATGAACACTGAAGCTTTCTTT. The V call is TRBV20-1, the J call TRBJ1-1; D is ambiguous. Germline lookup yields CDR1 DFQATT and CDR2 SNEGSKA (reference sequence). The CDR3 has 14 amino acids. V lost 1 base and J 0 bases, leaving 9 bases between the germline ends.

The chain links TRBV10-3 to TRBJ2-1; weak D call: TRBD2 (6 bases). Germline CDR1 and CDR2: ENHRY and SYGVKD. V gave up 5 bases and J gave up 3 bases, with 11 bases separating them. CDR3 length: 14 amino acids. CDR3 amino acids: CAISSGTDYNEQFF. CDR3 bases: TGTGCCATCAGTTCCGGGACTGACTACAATGAGCAGTTCTTC.

Concerning this clonotype: A read error may explain this, as a much larger clone is one base away. This chain uses TRBV7-2 with TRBJ2-7; D uncertain. Trimming shortened V by 4 bases and J by 3 bases, and 16 bases separated the two germline ends. This CDR3 has 15 amino acids. Germline loops: CDR1 SGHTA, CDR2 FQGNSA. DNA of the CDR3: TGTGCCAGCAGCTCTACACCGGCACAGATCTACGAGCAGTACTTC. Translating gives CASSSTPAQIYEQYF.

The gene calls are TRBV7-9 and TRBJ2-1, with 9 bases fitting TRBD2. The junction had 12 bases not matched to a gene; V was cut back by 6 bases and J by 6 bases. The CDR3 runs 16 residues. Germline CDR1 reads SEHNR; CDR2 reads FQNEAQ (reference sequence). CDR3 in amino acids: CASSYMAGGPRNEQFF. The CDR3 DNA reads TGTGCCAGCAGTTATATGGCGGGAGGGCCTCGCAATGAGCAGTTCTTC.

This clonotype has a handful of counts. The CDR3 nucleotides read TGTGCCAGCAGTTCCGGCAGGGCGGTAAAACTGTTTTTT. The encoded protein is CASSSGRAVKLFF. The rearrangement links TRBV27 to TRBJ1-4, with a weak D call TRBD1 (5 bases). The V gene lost 4 bases and the J gene lost 10 bases, with 13 bases spanning the gap. The CDR3 is 13 amino acids. The germline gives CDR1 MNHEY, CDR2 SMNVEV (reference sequence).

This clonotype turned up a few times. The chain combines TRBV18 with TRBJ2-1, with D tentatively TRBD1 (6 bases). The CDR3 sequence is 18 residues long. V lost 4 bases and J lost 0, with 19 bases in between. Germline-derived CDR1 and CDR2 are KGHSH and LQKENI. CDR3 loop: CASSLSMPGVRSYNEQFF. The CDR3, as DNA: TGTGCCAGCTCACTATCTATGCCAGGGGTACGCTCCTACAATGAGCAGTTCTTC.

A few counts support this clonotype. This sequence joins TRBV12-3 or TRBV12-4 and TRBJ2-7; D remains unclear. The length of the CDR3 is 15 residues. The ends were cut back, 5 bases at V and 3 bases at J, with 17 bases in the middle. The CDR3 spells CASSPTPGRNYEQYF. The CDR3 bases are TGTGCCAGCAGTCCGACACCCGGACGCAACTACGAGCAGTACTTC.

In its sample, this clonotype was seen a few times. The genes are TRBV4-3 and TRBJ2-7; 12 bases fit TRBD2. This CDR3 comprises 16 residues. J was trimmed by 0 bases and V by 4 bases; bases with no gene match: 4. Germline CDR1 LGHNA, CDR2 YSLEER. CDR3 in amino acids: CASSPTTSGSSYEQYF. As DNA, the CDR3 is TGCGCCAGCAGCCCGACGACTAGCGGGAGCTCCTACGAGCAGTACTTC.

A few counts support this clonotype. The chain joins TRBV7-3 to TRBJ2-7, with a tentative D call TRBD2 (5 bases). The CDR3 has 15 residues. Germline CDR1 reads SGHTA; CDR2 reads FQGTGA. V lost 0 bases and J 3 bases, leaving 12 bases between the germline ends. CDR3 sequence: CASSLTPTTLYEQYF. The DNA of the CDR3 is TGTGCCAGCAGCTTAACGCCGACTACCCTCTACGAGCAGTACTTC.

Points on this clonotype: A junction boundary mismatches the germline segment, possibly from a read error. The chain carries TRBV7-9 and TRBJ2-2, with D tentatively TRBD1 or TRBD2 (5 bases each). Germline loops: CDR1 SEHNR, CDR2 FQNEAQ (reference sequence). This CDR3 has 17 amino acids. The CDR3, as DNA: TGTGCCAGCAGCTTACAAGGGACCCAATGGGGCACCGGCGAGCTGTTTTTT. Translation gives CASSLQGTQWGTGELFF.

This clonotype was detected only a few times. V usage is TRBV5-1 and J usage is TRBJ2-2; 8 bases fit TRBD1. V shed 4 bases and J 0 bases; nucleotides not matched to a gene: 5. CDR1 is SGHRS and CDR2 is YFSETQ in the germline V gene. CDR3 size: 16 residues. CDR3 nucleotides: TGCGCCAGCAGCGGGCAGGGGGCGCCGAACACCGGGGAGCTGTTTTTT. This translates into CASSGQGAPNTGELFF.